Given below is one T cell receptor beta chain in context. This entry is derived from a study of blood T cell repertoires in COVID-19. There are 14 residues in the CDR3. CDR1 and CDR2 (germline): ENHRY, SYGVKD. V lost 2 bases to trimming and J lost 4 bases, with 11 bases between them. In the source study's methods: By means of reference gene primer amplification, nucleated cell counts were estimated. Using immunoSEQ multiplex PCR, the repertoire was profiled, and TCRdb retains in-frame clones only, with some absent. That table gives V, J and clone size, and the DNA gave D and trimming. This sample has 25,000 to 35,000 clones, with about 80% found just once.

The V call is TRBV10-3, the J call TRBJ1-2; D not resolved. Sequencing was carried out using peripheral blood. This clonotype was sampled from a woman older than 75 with acute or convalescent COVID-19. CDR3 region: CAISETGTSYGYTF. CDR3 bases: TGTGCCATCAGTGAGACGGGTACCAGCTATGGCTACACCTTC.